This T cell receptor beta chain was obtained from a study of blood T cell repertoires in COVID-19. There are 15 residues in the CDR3. Per germline, CDR1 MNHNS and CDR2 SASEGT. Germline trimming cut 2 bases from V and 1 base from J; bases unmatched to any gene: 4. How the authors handled the data: For nucleated cells, counts were estimated from reference gene primer amplification. This table comes from immunoSEQ multiplex PCR, and its TCRdb copy is limited to in-frame clones, with some not included. The V and J calls and clone size were taken over from that table, and D and trimming were inferred from the DNA. This sample has 150,000 to 200,000 clones, with around four fifths found just once. Exposed study participants had met a COVID-19 case within 2 weeks before entry.

Source material: PBMCs or T cells enriched from blood (not recorded which). The sequence came from a man in his sixties or seventies who had been exposed to COVID-19. V and J are TRBV6-1 and TRBJ1-2, with 7 bases aligning to TRBD1. The chain's CDR3 is CASSERGPSNYGYTF. As DNA, the CDR3 is TGTGCCAGCAGTGAAAGGGGGCCGAGTAACTATGGCTACACCTTC.